These T cell receptor beta chains were read from a single sample in a study of Ad26.COV2.S vaccination and SARS-CoV-2 variants. The protocol was immunoSEQ multiplex PCR, while the TCRdb copy is restricted to in-frame clones and leaves out a portion. The table has approximately 480,000 clones, 70% to 90% seen once. The sample here was peripheral blood, taken in a trial of Ad26.COV2.S vaccine versus placebo. The receptor source for this set is a person aged 18 to 59 who received the Ad26.COV2.S COVID-19 vaccine or a placebo. The CDR3 runs from the conserved cysteine through the conserved F or W. D genes are given only for firm matches. Rows may omit the clone size; those that give it use once, few, many or a size class.

V gene,D gene,J gene,clone size,CDR3 protein,CDR3 DNA
TRBV7-6,TRBD2,TRBJ2-7,once,CASSSPSGRAYEQYF,TGTGCCAGCAGCTCCCCTAGCGGGAGGGCCTACGAGCAGTACTTC
TRBV7-9,NA,TRBJ1-1,once,CASSQTRGNTEAFF,TGTGCCAGCAGCCAAACGCGGGGGAACACTGAAGCTTTCTTT
TRBV18,TRBD2,TRBJ2-4,NA,CASSPPALAGLNKNIQYF,TGTGCCAGCTCACCACCCGCCTTAGCGGGACTCAACAAAAACATTCAGTACTTC
TRBV27,TRBD2,TRBJ2-2,NA,CASRGSFLAGVVGELFF,TGTGCCAGCAGGGGGAGTTTTCTAGCGGGAGTTGTCGGGGAGCTGTTTTTT
TRBV7-9,TRBD2,TRBJ2-3,NA,CASSLTGRLAGGMTDTQYF,TGTGCCAGCAGCTTAACGGGTAGACTAGCGGGAGGTATGACAGATACGCAGTATTTT
TRBV29-1,NA,TRBJ1-2,NA,CSAFAGGYTF,TGCAGCGCTTTTGCAGGTGGCTACACCTTC
TRBV6-2/TRBV6-3,NA,TRBJ2-1,NA,CASSTSRGEQFF,TGTGCCAGCAGCACGTCCCGGGGTGAGCAGTTCTTC
TRBV5-1,TRBD2,TRBJ2-2,NA,CASSGRGTNTGELFF,TGCGCCAGCAGCGGGAGGGGAACGAACACCGGGGAGCTGTTTTTT
TRBV28,NA,TRBJ1-5,NA,CASTQTFPTLAQHF,TGTGCCAGCACCCAGACATTCCCCACTCTGGCCCAGCATTTT
TRBV19,TRBD2,TRBJ2-1,once,CASSIAGSSYNEQFF,TGTGCCAGTAGCATAGCGGGGAGCTCCTACAATGAGCAGTTCTTC
TRBV2,NA,TRBJ1-2,NA,CASSFRSYGYTF,TGTGCCAGCAGTTTTAGGAGCTATGGCTACACCTTC
TRBV18,NA,TRBJ1-1,NA,CASSPDTGEAFF,TGTGCCAGCTCACCGGACACCGGGGAAGCTTTCTTT
TRBV5-1,NA,TRBJ2-6,NA,CASSWDGRSLSGANVLTF,TGCGCCAGCAGCTGGGATGGGAGGTCCCTCTCTGGGGCCAACGTCCTGACTTTC
TRBV2,TRBD1,TRBJ2-5,NA,CASADRAETQYF,TGTGCCAGCGCCGACAGGGCCGAGACCCAGTACTTC
TRBV15,NA,TRBJ1-1,NA,CATTSRGGFTEAFF,TGTGCCACCACCTCCAGGGGAGGGTTCACTGAAGCTTTCTTT
TRBV19,NA,TRBJ2-4,NA,CASSTSAVGGAKNIQYF,TGTGCCAGTAGTACCAGCGCGGTCGGTGGTGCCAAAAACATTCAGTACTTC
TRBV6-5,TRBD2,TRBJ2-7,NA,CASIRAGAGEQYF,TGTGCCAGCATTAGGGCGGGAGCTGGCGAGCAGTACTTC
TRBV9,TRBD2,TRBJ2-7,NA,CASSVASGTPGEQYF,TGTGCCAGCAGCGTAGCTAGCGGGACTCCGGGGGAGCAGTACTTC
TRBV14,TRBD2,TRBJ2-3,NA,CASSRDYTDTQYF,TGTGCCAGCAGCCGGGACTACACAGATACGCAGTATTTT
TRBV28,TRBD1,TRBJ1-5,NA,CASSFGQGLGEMGMGNQPQHF,TGTGCCAGCAGTTTTGGACAGGGGTTAGGGGAGATGGGTATGGGCAATCAGCCCCAGCATTTT
TRBV7-3,TRBD2,TRBJ2-1,NA,CASSFSNSGSADNEQFF,TGTGCCAGCAGCTTCTCAAATAGCGGGTCCGCCGACAATGAGCAGTTCTTC
TRBV3-1/TRBV3-2,NA,TRBJ1-6,NA,CASSQERGSPLHF,TGTGCCAGCAGCCAAGAGAGGGGGTCACCCCTCCACTTT
TRBV27,NA,TRBJ2-2,few,CASSFGLLNTGELFF,TGTGCCAGCAGTTTTGGACTACTGAACACCGGGGAGCTGTTTTTT
TRBV6-2/TRBV6-3,NA,TRBJ1-5,NA,CASSYLGAYQPQHF,TGTGCCAGCAGTTACCTCGGGGCCTATCAGCCCCAGCATTTT
TRBV2,NA,TRBJ2-2,NA,CASSPRLGDGELFF,TGTGCCAGCAGCCCCCGTCTGGGGGACGGGGAGCTGTTTTTT
TRBV29-1,TRBD2,TRBJ2-1,NA,CSVVGLAGEDSDSYNEQFF,TGCAGCGTTGTGGGACTAGCGGGAGAAGACAGCGATTCCTACAATGAGCAGTTCTTC
TRBV30,NA,TRBJ2-1,NA,CAWTGPLAGREQFF,TGTGCCTGGACAGGACCCCTCGCGGGTCGTGAGCAGTTCTTC
TRBV9,NA,TRBJ1-1,NA,CASSVGPGETEAFF,TGTGCCAGCAGCGTGGGGCCAGGGGAGACTGAAGCTTTCTTT
TRBV6-6,NA,TRBJ2-7,once,CASKTGTISYEQYF,TGTGCCAGCAAAACGGGTACTATTAGTTACGAGCAGTACTTC
TRBV15,NA,TRBJ2-1,NA,CATSRDAGKLNEQFF,TGTGCCACCAGCAGAGACGCAGGGAAACTTAATGAGCAGTTCTTC
TRBV9,TRBD1,TRBJ2-7,NA,CASSVGHRGGYYEQYF,TGTGCCAGCAGCGTAGGACACAGGGGCGGATACTACGAGCAGTACTTC
TRBV28,TRBD1,TRBJ2-2,NA,CASSYTGQGPHTGELFF,TGTGCCAGCAGTTATACGGGACAGGGGCCCCACACCGGGGAGCTGTTTTTT
TRBV5-1,NA,TRBJ2-5,NA,CASSSWDSQSGQETQYF,TGCGCCAGCAGCTCATGGGACAGCCAAAGCGGGCAAGAGACCCAGTACTTC
TRBV28,TRBD2,TRBJ2-1,NA,CASSGGLAGFYNEQFF,TGTGCCAGCAGCGGAGGACTAGCGGGCTTCTACAATGAGCAGTTCTTC
TRBV5-1,NA,TRBJ2-7,NA,CASSLEGVYYEQYF,TGCGCCAGCAGCTTGGAAGGGGTGTACTACGAGCAGTACTTC
TRBV9,NA,TRBJ1-3,NA,CASSVTGNSGNTIYF,TGTGCCAGCAGCGTAACGGGAAACTCTGGAAACACCATATATTTT
TRBV5-8,NA,TRBJ2-5,NA,CASSLGRQSQETQYF,TGTGCCAGCAGCTTGGGAAGACAGAGCCAAGAGACCCAGTACTTC
TRBV18,TRBD2,TRBJ2-1,NA,CASSPGLAGGGQFF,TGTGCCAGCTCACCAGGGCTAGCGGGAGGTGGGCAGTTCTTC
TRBV28,NA,TRBJ1-5,NA,CASSWGSNQPQHF,TGTGCCAGCAGTTGGGGTTCAAATCAGCCCCAGCATTTT
TRBV5-5,NA,TRBJ1-6,once,CVSSLVRGVWSPGQSSPLHF,TGTGTCAGCAGCTTGGTACGGGGGGTTTGGTCCCCGGGCCAATCTTCACCCCTCCACTTT
TRBV7-3,NA,TRBJ2-2,NA,CASSRALGGELFF,TGTGCCAGCAGCCGGGCCCTCGGTGGGGAGCTGTTTTTT
TRBV16,NA,TRBJ2-2,NA,CASSHRTVNTGELFF,TGTGCCAGCAGCCACAGGACGGTGAACACCGGGGAGCTGTTTTTT
TRBV12-3/TRBV12-4,TRBD2,TRBJ2-7,NA,CASSRPTSVEQYF,TGTGCCAGCAGTCGCCCGACTAGCGTCGAGCAGTACTTC
TRBV6-2/TRBV6-3,NA,TRBJ1-1,NA,CASSYFRMVGINAEAFF,TGTGCCAGCAGTTACTTTAGGATGGTAGGGATTAATGCTGAAGCTTTCTTT
TRBV7-9,NA,TRBJ1-1,NA,CASSFTRQTNTEAFF,TGTGCCAGCAGCTTCACGAGACAGACGAACACTGAAGCTTTCTTT
TRBV19,NA,TRBJ2-1,NA,CASTGTRQLEQFF,TGTGCCAGCACCGGGACAAGACAATTGGAGCAGTTCTTC
TRBV2,TRBD2,TRBJ2-1,NA,CASSTTSGNNEQFF,TGTGCCAGCAGTACGACTAGCGGGAACAATGAGCAGTTCTTC
TRBV6-4,NA,TRBJ2-7,once,CASSDREGYEQYF,TGTGCCAGCAGTGACCGAGAGGGCTACGAGCAGTACTTC
TRBV19,NA,TRBJ2-2,few,CASSIWDTGELFF,TGTGCCAGTAGTATCTGGGACACCGGGGAGCTGTTTTTT
TRBV30,NA,TRBJ2-5,NA,CAWGQETQYF,TGTGCCTGGGGACAAGAGACCCAGTACTTC
TRBV7-9,NA,TRBJ2-5,NA,CASSLGGLSVSPEETQYF,TGTGCCAGCAGCTTAGGCGGTTTGTCTGTCTCACCCGAAGAGACCCAGTACTTC
TRBV5-4,NA,TRBJ2-1,NA,CASSFGGPSSYNEQFF,TGTGCCAGCAGCTTCGGGGGGCCTTCAAGTTACAATGAGCAGTTCTTC
TRBV4-1,NA,TRBJ2-3,NA,CASSQVSGTQYF,TGCGCCAGCAGCCAAGTGTCCGGTACGCAGTATTTT
TRBV9,TRBD1,TRBJ1-2,NA,CASSPYDRVVGYTF,TGTGCCAGCAGCCCATACGACAGGGTAGTCGGCTACACCTTC
TRBV7-9,TRBD1,TRBJ2-7,NA,CASSLEGQGTYEQYF,TGTGCCAGCAGCTTAGAGGGACAGGGTACCTACGAGCAGTACTTC
TRBV7-9,NA,TRBJ2-1,few,CASSPKGTYYNEQFF,TGTGCCAGCAGCCCTAAGGGGACTTACTACAATGAGCAGTTCTTC
TRBV29-1,NA,TRBJ1-2,NA,CSVVKHGTIGYTF,TGCAGCGTTGTGAAGCACGGCACGATTGGCTACACCTTC
TRBV3-1/TRBV3-2,NA,TRBJ1-1,NA,CASSQLADNTEAFF,TGTGCCAGCAGCCAATTAGCAGACAACACTGAAGCTTTCTTT
TRBV7-2,TRBD2,TRBJ2-3,NA,CASSLNPGLAGADTQYF,TGTGCCAGCAGCTTAAACCCGGGACTAGCGGGGGCAGATACGCAGTATTTT